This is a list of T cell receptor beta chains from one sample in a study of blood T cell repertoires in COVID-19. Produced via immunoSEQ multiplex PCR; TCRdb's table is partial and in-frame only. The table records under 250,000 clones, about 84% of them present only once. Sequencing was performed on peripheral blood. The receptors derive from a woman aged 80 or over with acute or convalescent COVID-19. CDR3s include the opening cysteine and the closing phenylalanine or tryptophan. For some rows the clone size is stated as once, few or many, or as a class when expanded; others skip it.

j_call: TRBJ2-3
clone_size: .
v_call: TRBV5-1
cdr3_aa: CASSPTQGDTQYF

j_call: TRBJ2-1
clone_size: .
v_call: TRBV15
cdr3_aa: CATSRDLGGGLNNEQFF

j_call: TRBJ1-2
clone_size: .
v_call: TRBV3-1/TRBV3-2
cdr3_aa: CASSQATGQLYGYTF

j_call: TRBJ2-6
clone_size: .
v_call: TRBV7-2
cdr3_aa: CASSFSVGANVLTF

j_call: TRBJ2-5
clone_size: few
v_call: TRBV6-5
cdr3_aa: CARGAGGPGETQYF

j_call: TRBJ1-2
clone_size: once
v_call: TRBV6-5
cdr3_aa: CASSSPIRQGANGYTF

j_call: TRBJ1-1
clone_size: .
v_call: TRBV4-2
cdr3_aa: CASREDRNTEAFF

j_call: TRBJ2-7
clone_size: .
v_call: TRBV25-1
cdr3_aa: CASSPRTGGNEQYF

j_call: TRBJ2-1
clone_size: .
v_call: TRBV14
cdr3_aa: CASSFGLAEYNEQFF

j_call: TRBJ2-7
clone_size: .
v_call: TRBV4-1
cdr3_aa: CASSQGDYGTYEQYF

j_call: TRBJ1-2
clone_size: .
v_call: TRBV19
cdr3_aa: CASRKKQGNYGYTF

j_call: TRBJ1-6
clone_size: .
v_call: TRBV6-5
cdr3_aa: CASRRDRDSPLHF

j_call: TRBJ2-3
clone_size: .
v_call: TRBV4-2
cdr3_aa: CASSQDGSGGGTDTQYF

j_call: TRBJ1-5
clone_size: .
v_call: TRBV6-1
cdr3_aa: CASSEAQGGNQPQHF

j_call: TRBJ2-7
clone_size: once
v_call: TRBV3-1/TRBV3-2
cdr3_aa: CASSLTSGDYEQYF

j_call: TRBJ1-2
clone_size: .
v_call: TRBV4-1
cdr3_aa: CASSLRTGNIPGYTF

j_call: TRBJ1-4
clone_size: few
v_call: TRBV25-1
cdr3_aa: CASSGRPTNEKLFF

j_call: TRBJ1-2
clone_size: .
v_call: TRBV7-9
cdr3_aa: CASSQNYGYTF

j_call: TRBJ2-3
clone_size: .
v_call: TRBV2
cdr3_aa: CASRRVVERGGIFGTDTQYF

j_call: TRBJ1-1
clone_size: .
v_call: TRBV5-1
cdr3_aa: CASSAGGDSRGGPEAFF

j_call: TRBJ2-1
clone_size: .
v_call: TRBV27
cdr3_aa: CASSGLAGGNEQFF

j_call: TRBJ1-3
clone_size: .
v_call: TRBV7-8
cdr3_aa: CASSLGGTGVDTIYF

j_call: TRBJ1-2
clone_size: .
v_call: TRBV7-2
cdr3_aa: CASSKDSGTGGVGYTF

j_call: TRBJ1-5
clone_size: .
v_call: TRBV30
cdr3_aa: CAGGRGNNQPQHF

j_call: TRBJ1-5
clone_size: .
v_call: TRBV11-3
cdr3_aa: CASSPSGTVRYSNQPQHF

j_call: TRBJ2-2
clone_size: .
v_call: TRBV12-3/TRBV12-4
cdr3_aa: CASQGTNTGELFF

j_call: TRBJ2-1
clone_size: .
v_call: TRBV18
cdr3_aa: CASSPQGQGAGEQFF

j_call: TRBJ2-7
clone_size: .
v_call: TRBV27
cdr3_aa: CASRGTGLRSYEQYF

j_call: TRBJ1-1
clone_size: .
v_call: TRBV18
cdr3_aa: CASSPAQGTEAFF

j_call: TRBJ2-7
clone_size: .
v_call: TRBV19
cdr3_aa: CASSIGPGTYEQYF

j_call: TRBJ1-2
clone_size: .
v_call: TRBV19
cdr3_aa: CASRTGDGYTF

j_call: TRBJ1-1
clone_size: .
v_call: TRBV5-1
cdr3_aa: CASSLGGRSNTEAFF

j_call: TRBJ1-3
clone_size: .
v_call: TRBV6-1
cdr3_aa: CASSEGGTGAGNTIYF

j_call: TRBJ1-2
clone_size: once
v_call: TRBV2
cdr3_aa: CASSPLRTGGFYGYTF

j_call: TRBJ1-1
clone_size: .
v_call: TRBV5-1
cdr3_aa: CASSLGGREVYTEAFF

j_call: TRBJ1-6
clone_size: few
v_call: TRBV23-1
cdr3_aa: CASSQTVYSPLHF

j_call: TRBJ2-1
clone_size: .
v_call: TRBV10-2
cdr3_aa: CATFEFLAGESYNEQFF